The clone carrying this T cell receptor (beta chain) was found once. Its antigen remains unknown. The data stem from a study of T cells in pancreatic ductal adenocarcinoma. The selected patients with pancreatic ductal adenocarcinoma had surgery but no neoadjuvant therapy. Germline V CDR1 and CDR2: KGHSH, LQKENI. The J segment lost 6 bases and the V segment lost 4 bases, leaving 2 bases of the junction unmatched. The CDR3 contains 13 residues. TCRdb's copy holds only in-frame clones and misses some; the assay was immunoSEQ multiplex PCR. In the table there are about 100,000 clones, 90% to 95% of which are singletons. General study points: Tumor-versus-blood clonality comparisons may be biased toward lower tumor diversity. Compared with tumor, blood showed more total productive templates and about 8-fold more clonotypes. No significant tumor-blood clonality difference; means were about 0.1 and 0.065. This surgical cohort overrepresents the minority presenting with early-stage disease.

The J gene is TRBJ2-2, the V gene TRBV18; 7 bases are shared with TRBD1. The receptor was isolated from a human donor with pancreatic ductal adenocarcinoma. The sequencing sample was made of PBMCs. CDR3 nucleotides: TGTGCCAGCTCACGAGACAGGGCCGGGGAGCTGTTTTTT. Amino acid sequence: CASSRDRAGELFF.